These 27 T cell receptor beta chains were sequenced from one sample in a study of control samples from healthy donors and cancer patients. The assay was immunoSEQ multiplex PCR, and TCRdb's table has in-frame clones only and misses some. Altogether approximately 52,000 clones are present, approximately 85% being singletons, with the ten largest covering roughly 3.8%. Specimen: blood. The receptors originated from a man in his fifties in good health.

This rearrangement joins TRBV6-2 or TRBV6-3 to TRBJ2-7; 8 bases are shared with TRBD2. This CDR3 is built from 17 residues. Trimming took 6 bases from V and 1 from J; bases not matched to a gene: 14. CDR1 is MNHEY and CDR2 is SVGEGT in the germline V gene. The CDR3 DNA reads as TGTGCCAGCAGCCGCCGTGGTAGCGGGATTGGTTCCTACGAGCAGTACTTC. Amino acids: CASSRRGSGIGSYEQYF.

The chain uses TRBV27 and TRBJ2-1, with D tentatively TRBD1 (5 bases). CDR1 and CDR2 (germline): MNHEY, SMNVEV (reference sequence). V lost 3 bases and J lost 4, with 7 bases in between. The CDR3 covers 13 residues. CDR3 sequence (DNA): TGTGCCAGCAGTTTGGGGCAGTACAATGAGCAGTTCTTC. It is translated as CASSLGQYNEQFF.

This chain uses TRBV19 with TRBJ2-7; 9 bases fit TRBD2. CDR3 length equals 17 residues. CDR1 is LNHDA, CDR2 SQIVND, per germline (reference sequence). Germline trimming cut 5 bases from V and 5 bases from J; bases unmatched to any gene: 16. The CDR3 protein is CASSPRGSGSDGNEQYF. The DNA of the CDR3 is TGTGCCAGTAGTCCCCGTGGTAGCGGGAGCGACGGGAACGAGCAGTACTTC.

The rearrangement uses TRBV5-6 and TRBJ1-1; the D gene is possibly TRBD1 (5 bases). V dropped 0 bases and J dropped 7 bases, with 13 bases sitting between them. Germline V gene sequence: CDR1 SGHDT, CDR2 YYEEEE. The CDR3 has 14 amino acids. The CDR3 coding sequence is TGTGCCAGCAGCTTGGCCGTAGATAGGGGTGAAGCTTTCTTT. Translation gives CASSLAVDRGEAFF. Drawing the rest from reference TRBV5-6 and TRBJ1-1, the complete variable domain is DAGVTQSPTHLIKTRGQQVTLRCSPKSGHDTVSWYQQALGQGPQFIFQYYEEEERQRGNFPDRFSGHQFPNYSSELNVNALLLGDSALYLCASSLAVDRGEAFFGQGTRLTVV.

This clone was picked up one time. This sequence joins TRBV6-7 and TRBJ2-1; no clear D. TRBV6-7 is placed among ORFs of uncertain function. The CDR3 covers 11 residues. V lost 5 bases, J lost 12 bases, and 11 bases lay in between. The CDR3 DNA is TGTGCCAGCAGTCACCCCTGCCGGCAGTTCTTC. Encoded protein: CASSHPCRQFF.

The J gene is TRBJ2-3, the V gene TRBV7-3; the D gene is possibly TRBD1 (6 bases). Trimming took off 5 bases at V and 0 bases at J, with 18 bases between the two ends. Germline V gene lookup returns CDR1 SGHTA and CDR2 FQGTGA. This CDR3 is built from 17 residues. CDR3 sequence: CASSPYRTVLSTDTQYF. In DNA form, the CDR3 reads TGTGCCAGCAGCCCCTATCGGACAGTCCTTAGCACAGATACGCAGTATTTT. Variable domain in full (rest from reference TRBV7-3 and TRBJ2-3): GAGVSQTPSNKVTEKGKYVELRCDPISGHTALYWYRQSLGQGPEFLIYFQGTGAADDSGLPNDRFFAVRPEGSVSTLKIQRTERGDSAVYLCASSPYRTVLSTDTQYFGPGTRLTVL.

The chain joins TRBV11-3 to TRBJ2-7, with D unclear. In germline, CDR1 is SGHNT, CDR2 YENEEA. The CDR3 has 14 amino acids. Deletions cut 2 bases from V and 1 base from J, with 9 bases between. The DNA of the CDR3 is TGTGCCAGCAGCTTACTGTGGGATTCCTACGAGCAGTACTTC. Amino acids: CASSLLWDSYEQYF.

The genes are TRBV5-8 and TRBJ2-7; the D gene could be TRBD1 or TRBD2 (6 bases each). The V end was cut by 1 base, the J end by 2 bases, with 10 bases between. The CDR3 sequence is 14 residues long. Germline values: CDR1 SGHTS, CDR2 YDEGEE. CDR3 loop: CASSLLRGAYEQYF. CDR3 nucleotides: TGTGCCAGCAGCTTGCTAAGGGGGGCCTACGAGCAGTACTTC.

The chain links TRBV18 to TRBJ2-5; D is ambiguous. The V end was cut by 4 bases, the J end by 1 base, with 13 bases between. This CDR3 has 15 residues. Germline lookup yields CDR1 KGHSH and CDR2 LQKENI. The CDR3 DNA reads TGTGCCAGCTCACGAGACGGCTATGTCCAAGAGACCCAGTACTTC. This sequence encodes CASSRDGYVQETQYF.

The J gene is TRBJ2-5, the V gene TRBV13; 7 nucleotides agree with TRBD2. Germline V CDR1 and CDR2: PRHDT, FYEKMQ (reference sequence). The CDR3 totals 14 residues. Trimming took 8 bases from V and 3 from J; bases not matched to a gene: 9. The CDR3 DNA sequence: TGTGCCAGCGAGGAAGCGGGACGCGAAGAGACCCAGTACTTC. Translation: CASEEAGREETQYF.

This chain links TRBV7-9 with TRBJ2-5; 13 bases fit TRBD2. This CDR3 comprises 16 residues. J was trimmed by 5 bases and V by 6 bases; bases with no gene match: 9. The germline CDR1 and CDR2 sequences are SEHNR and FQNEAQ (reference sequence). The CDR3 spells CASRNGLAGEWETQYF. CDR3 nucleotide sequence: TGTGCCAGCAGAAATGGACTAGCGGGAGAGTGGGAGACCCAGTACTTC.

This chain uses TRBV14 with TRBJ2-3; unclear D gene. CDR3 size: 14 residues. Germline-derived CDR1 and CDR2 are SGHDN and FVKESK. V was cut by 3 bases and J by 3 bases, with 10 bases left in between. The CDR3 DNA sequence: TGTGCCAGCAGCCATCGCGAATTGACAGATACGCAGTATTTT. Translating it yields CASSHRELTDTQYF.

This CDR3 is CASSLQGGKNIQYF. CDR3 DNA: TGTGCCAGCAGTCTCCAGGGAGGCAAAAACATTCAGTACTTC. V gene TRBV28 combines with J gene TRBJ2-4; possibly TRBD2 for D (6 bases). Trimming stripped 5 bases from V and 3 bases from J, with 11 bases between. CDR3 length: 14 residues. Germline loops: CDR1 MDHEN, CDR2 SYDVKM. The full variable domain, completed using reference TRBV28 and TRBJ2-4, is DVKVTQSSRYLVKRTGEKVFLECVQDMDHENMFWYRQDPGLGLRLIYFSYDVKMKEKGDIPEGYSVSREKKERFSLILESASTNQTSMYLCASSLQGGKNIQYFGAGTRLSVL.

The chain carries TRBV7-3 and TRBJ2-5, with D possibly being TRBD2 (6 bases). V was cut by 5 bases and J by 2 bases, with 12 bases left in between. Germline lookup yields CDR1 SGHTA and CDR2 FQGTGA. This CDR3 is 14 amino acids long. The CDR3 loop is CASSPGRGQETQYF. The CDR3 DNA follows: TGTGCCAGCAGCCCAGGGCGGGGTCAAGAGACCCAGTACTTC. The entire variable domain, with the rest obtained from reference TRBV7-3 and TRBJ2-5, is as follows: GAGVSQTPSNKVTEKGKYVELRCDPISGHTALYWYRQSLGQGPEFLIYFQGTGAADDSGLPNDRFFAVRPEGSVSTLKIQRTERGDSAVYLCASSPGRGQETQYFGPGTRLLVL.

This chain joins TRBV19 and TRBJ1-5, with D possibly matching TRBD1 (6 bases). This CDR3 is built from 15 residues. Germline CDR1 is LNHDA and CDR2 is SQIVND (reference sequence). The V end was cut by 2 bases, the J end by 2 bases, with 10 bases between. The CDR3 reads CASSIRNRGNQPQHF. Here the CDR3 DNA reads TGTGCCAGTAGTATACGGAACAGGGGCAATCAGCCCCAGCATTTT.

The V gene is TRBV28, the J gene TRBJ1-6, with a possible D match to TRBD1 (6 bases). Trimming stripped 10 bases from V and 9 bases from J, with 22 bases between. The CDR3 sequence is 15 residues long. Germline CDR1 reads MDHEN; CDR2 reads SYDVKM. CDR3 loop: CATWTEGRRGSPLHF. As DNA, the CDR3 is TGTGCCACGTGGACAGAGGGGCGAAGGGGTTCACCCCTCCACTTT.

The J gene is TRBJ2-1, the V gene TRBV27; tentatively, D is TRBD2 (6 bases). Germline V gene lookup returns CDR1 MNHEY and CDR2 SMNVEV (reference sequence). The CDR3 sequence is 15 residues long. V was cut by 7 bases and J by 9 bases, with 22 bases left in between. Written as DNA, the CDR3 is TGTGCCAGCAACTTAACTGGGAGGATGCGGTTTGAGCAGTTCTTC. This sequence encodes CASNLTGRMRFEQFF.

The gene calls are TRBV13 and TRBJ1-3; D might be TRBD1 (6 bases). Germline CDR1 reads PRHDT; CDR2 reads FYEKMQ (reference sequence). CDR3 size: 16 residues. V was trimmed by 1 base and J by 3 bases, leaving 13 bases between them. In DNA form, the CDR3 reads TGTGCCAGCAGCTTAGTCTCCAGGGGAAGTGGAAACACCATATATTTT. Protein: CASSLVSRGSGNTIYF.

The J gene is TRBJ2-7, the V gene TRBV27; TRBD1 agrees at 8 bases. The CDR3 is made up of 14 amino acids. Germline-derived CDR1 and CDR2 are MNHEY and SMNVEV (reference sequence). Trimming at V came to 5 bases and at J to 3 bases, leaving 6 bases not matched to a gene. CDR3 protein: CASSLTGEIYEQYF. Here the CDR3 DNA reads TGTGCCAGCAGTCTGACAGGGGAAATCTACGAGCAGTACTTC.

This clone was counted a single time. The genes are TRBV7-8 and TRBJ1-2, with D possibly being TRBD1 (5 bases). V was trimmed by 2 bases and J by 2 bases, leaving 12 bases between them. Germline V lookup: CDR1 SGHVS, CDR2 FQNEAQ. This CDR3 region has 15 residues. CDR3 sequence (DNA): TGTGCCAGCAGCTTACTAGGGGCGGAAAACTATGGCTACACCTTC. Encoded protein: CASSLLGAENYGYTF. The full variable domain, completed using reference TRBV7-8 and TRBJ1-2, is GAGVSQSPRYKVAKRGQDVALRCDPISGHVSLFWYQQALGQGPEFLTYFQNEAQLDKSGLPSDRFFAERPEGSVSTLKIQRTQQEDSAVYLCASSLLGAENYGYTFGSGTRLTVV.

In its sample, this clone was seen a few times. The V and J genes are TRBV15 and TRBJ2-3, with D unresolved. The germline gives CDR1 LNHNV, CDR2 YYDKDF (reference sequence). CDR3 size: 16 residues. The ends were cut back, 0 bases at V and 3 bases at J, with 13 bases in the middle. The CDR3, as DNA: TGTGCCACCAGCAGAGACCTCGCGGCAGGAACAGATACGCAGTATTTT. Protein: CATSRDLAAGTDTQYF.

This chain links TRBV11-2 with TRBJ2-5; D unclear. The CDR3 loop spans 18 amino acids. Deletions cut 3 bases from V and 2 bases from J, with 22 bases between. Germline V gene lookup returns CDR1 SGHAT and CDR2 FQNNGV. In nucleotides, the CDR3 is TGTGCCAGCAGCTTTGGGTCTTTGGCCCTGCTGGGACAAGAGACCCAGTACTTC. Translated, it gives CASSFGSLALLGQETQYF.

This rearrangement joins TRBV7-9 to TRBJ2-1, with 8 bases identical to TRBD2. Per germline, CDR1 SEHNR and CDR2 FQNEAQ (reference sequence). The V segment lost 8 bases and the J segment 1 base; nucleotides outside the gene matches: 16. This CDR3 region has 18 residues. DNA of the CDR3: TGTGCCAGCGCGGGAGGCGGATCTACCCCCCTTTCCTACAATGAGCAGTTCTTC. As protein: CASAGGGSTPLSYNEQFF.

The chain carries TRBV19 and TRBJ1-4; no definite D call. V lost 7 bases and J 8 bases, leaving 17 bases between the germline ends. Per germline, CDR1 LNHDA and CDR2 SQIVND (reference sequence). The CDR3 contains 14 residues. The CDR3 nucleotides are TGTGCCAGTACCGCCCTCTCCGCCGGGGAAAAACTGTTTTTT. The encoded protein is CASTALSAGEKLFF.

This clone was seen a single time. The chain has TRBV28 and TRBJ1-2, with a tentative D call TRBD1 (5 bases). The V end lost 4 bases, the J end lost 0 bases, and 15 bases lay between the germline ends. This CDR3 is built from 16 residues. CDR1 is MDHEN and CDR2 is SYDVKM in the germline V gene. The CDR3 DNA is TGTGCCAGCAGTTCATGGACACAGATCCCTAACTATGGCTACACCTTC. This sequence encodes CASSSWTQIPNYGYTF.

The chain has TRBV5-1 and TRBJ2-7; possibly TRBD1 for D (6 bases). The V end was cut by 5 bases, the J end by 4 bases, with 16 bases between. The CDR3 sequence is 14 residues long. Germline CDR1 SGHRS, CDR2 YFSETQ. The chain's CDR3 is CASRQGPATYEQYF. Written as DNA, the CDR3 is TGCGCCAGCAGACAGGGCCCCGCCACATACGAGCAGTACTTC.

The chain uses TRBV7-9 and TRBJ1-1; 7 nucleotides match TRBD1. Trimming removed 4 bases from V and 0 bases from J; junction bases left unmatched: 2. The CDR3 has 14 residues. Germline V gene sequence: CDR1 SEHNR, CDR2 FQNEAQ (reference sequence). CDR3: CASSSDRLNTEAFF. CDR3 DNA sequence: TGTGCCAGCAGCTCGGACAGGTTGAACACTGAAGCTTTCTTT.